This is a list of T cell receptor beta chains from one sample in a study of CD8 T cells in ankylosing spondylitis. TCRdb itself ran the 5' RACE reads through MiXCR, one entry per CDR3 protein. This sample has 150,000 to 200,000 distinct CDR3 sequences, with 15% to 20% found just once. The sample taken for sequencing was blood, either unsorted or a sorted T cell fraction (not recorded which). Receptors were obtained from a male donor aged 10-35 years with ankylosing spondylitis or in good health (not recorded which). Both conserved end residues are part of each CDR3. D genes are given only for firm matches. For some rows the clone size is stated as once, few or many, or as a class when expanded; others skip it.

CASSLYNQPQHF | TGTGCCAGCAGTCTTTACAATCAGCCCCAGCATTTT | TRBJ1-5 | TRBV12-3/TRBV12-4 | many | -
CASSPALLLAGNNEQFF | TGTGCCAGCAGCCCCGCCCTTTTACTAGCGGGGAACAATGAGCAGTTCTTC | TRBJ2-1 | TRBV12-3/TRBV12-4 | many | TRBD2
CSARDWTTITDTQYF | TGCAGTGCTAGAGATTGGACAACGATCACAGATACGCAGTATTTT | TRBJ2-3 | TRBV20-1 | - | -
CSASAGGGRTEAFF | TGCAGTGCTAGTGCCGGGGGAGGACGCACTGAAGCTTTCTTT | TRBJ1-1 | TRBV20-1 | few | -
CASSLFVTGEHEQYF | TGTGCCAGCAGCTTATTTGTGACAGGGGAGCACGAGCAGTACTTC | TRBJ2-7 | TRBV7-8 | many | TRBD1
CASRTGTGHSEQFF | TGTGCCAGCAGGACCGGGACAGGGCATAGTGAGCAGTTCTTC | TRBJ2-1 | TRBV6-6 | few | TRBD1
CASSLGASGSINEQFF | TGTGCCAGCAGCTTGGGGGCTAGCGGGAGTATAAATGAGCAGTTCTTC | TRBJ2-1 | TRBV5-4 | many | TRBD2
CATSDPPGQGGEKLFF | TGTGCCACCAGCGACCCACCGGGACAGGGAGGTGAAAAACTGTTTTTT | TRBJ1-4 | TRBV24-1 | many | TRBD1
CASAGSLNTGELFF | TGTGCCAGCGCCGGGAGCCTAAACACCGGGGAGCTGTTTTTT | TRBJ2-2 | TRBV27 | many | -
CAGGQATGELFF | TGTGCCGGGGGACAGGCAACCGGGGAGCTGTTTTTT | TRBJ2-2 | TRBV30 | many | TRBD1
CASSWGATYEQYF | TGCGCCAGCAGCTGGGGGGCAACCTACGAGCAGTACTTC | TRBJ2-7 | TRBV5-1 | many | -
CASSLHGGSSYNEQFF | TGTGCCAGCAGCTTACACGGGGGGAGCTCCTACAATGAGCAGTTCTTC | TRBJ2-1 | TRBV11-1 | many | TRBD2
CASTPSGLNGETQYF | TGCGCCAGCACACCTTCCGGTTTGAATGGCGAGACCCAGTACTTC | TRBJ2-5 | TRBV5-1 | many | -
CASSVGDQPQHF | TGTGCCAGCAGCGTAGGGGATCAGCCCCAGCATTTT | TRBJ1-5 | TRBV9 | many | -
CASSPRLAAGELFF | TGTGCCAGCAGCCCCCGACTAGCGGCCGGGGAGCTGTTTTTT | TRBJ2-2 | TRBV11-2 | - | TRBD2
CSVVPLSGRSQFF | TGCAGCGTTGTCCCTCTTAGCGGGAGGTCACAGTTCTTC | TRBJ2-1 | TRBV29-1 | many | TRBD2
CSARSVAYNEQFF | TGCAGTGCCAGATCGGTCGCCTACAATGAGCAGTTCTTC | TRBJ2-1 | TRBV20-1 | many | -
CASRGTGDNEQFF | TGTGCCAGCAGGGGGACAGGGGACAATGAGCAGTTCTTC | TRBJ2-1 | TRBV6-6 | - | TRBD1
CSVESETSSYNEQFF | TGCAGCGTTGAGTCTGAGACGAGCTCCTACAATGAGCAGTTCTTC | TRBJ2-1 | TRBV29-1 | few | -
CASRTSGQETQYF | TGTGCCAGCAGGACTAGCGGACAAGAGACCCAGTACTTC | TRBJ2-5 | TRBV6-6 | many | TRBD2
CSAGTGGIDIQYF | TGCAGTGCTGGGACAGGGGGAATAGACATTCAGTACTTC | TRBJ2-4 | TRBV20-1 | - | TRBD1
CAAQQGDGTGELFF | TGTGCCGCCCAACAGGGTGATGGTACCGGGGAGCTGTTTTTT | TRBJ2-2 | TRBV10-3 | many | -
CSANGGERQETQYF | TGCAGTGCTAACGGGGGGGAACGACAAGAGACCCAGTACTTC | TRBJ2-5 | TRBV20-1 | - | TRBD2